What follows describes a single T cell receptor (beta chain). Its antigen remains unidentified. Both 60 Vbeta primers and 13 Jbeta primers went into the PCR. Repertoires were generated with immunoSEQ multiplex PCR, while TCRdb's copy carries only in-frame clones and drops some. This sample carries approximately 150,000 clones, around 75% of them seen once, and the ten largest clones take 11%. The sample belongs to a study of cytomegalovirus exposure and HLA in healthy donors. Whole-study results and caveats: As was reported, the HLA-A and HLA-B alleles of most subjects were accurately predicted from TCR beta sequences.

This receptor was identified in a man aged 18 to 35 in good health and CMV-seropositive. The sample was PBMCs.

The CDR3, as DNA: TGTGCCAGCAGTTCGGGACAGGGGGCGCGAAAGGGCGAGCAGTACTTC. The encoded protein is CASSSGQGARKGEQYF. V and J are TRBV28 and TRBJ2-7, with 12 nucleotides matching TRBD1. V trimming: 4 bases; J trimming: 6 bases; junction bases outside the gene matches: 10. The CDR3 sequence is 16 residues long. Germline CDR1 and CDR2: MDHEN and SYDVKM. Combining the CDR3 with reference TRBV28 and TRBJ2-7 gives the whole variable domain DVKVTQSSRYLVKRTGEKVFLECVQDMDHENMFWYRQDPGLGLRLIYFSYDVKMKEKGDIPEGYSVSREKKERFSLILESASTNQTSMYLCASSSGQGARKGEQYFGPGTRLTVT.